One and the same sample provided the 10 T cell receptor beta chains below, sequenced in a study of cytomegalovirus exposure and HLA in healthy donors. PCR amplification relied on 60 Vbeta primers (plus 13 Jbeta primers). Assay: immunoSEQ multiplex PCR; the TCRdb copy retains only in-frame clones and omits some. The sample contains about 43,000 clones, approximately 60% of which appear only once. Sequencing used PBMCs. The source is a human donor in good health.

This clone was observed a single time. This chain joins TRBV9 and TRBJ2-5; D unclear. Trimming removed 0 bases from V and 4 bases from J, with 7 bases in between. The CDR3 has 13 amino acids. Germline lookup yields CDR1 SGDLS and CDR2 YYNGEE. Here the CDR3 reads CASSVGPRETQYF. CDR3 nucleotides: TGTGCCAGCAGCGTAGGGCCACGAGAGACCCAGTACTTC.

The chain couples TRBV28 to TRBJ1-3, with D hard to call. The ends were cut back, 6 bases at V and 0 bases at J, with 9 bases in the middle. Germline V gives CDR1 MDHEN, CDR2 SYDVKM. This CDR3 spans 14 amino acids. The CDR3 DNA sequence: TGTGCCAGCAGATCGCCGAGCTCTGGAAACACCATATATTTT. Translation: CASRSPSSGNTIYF.

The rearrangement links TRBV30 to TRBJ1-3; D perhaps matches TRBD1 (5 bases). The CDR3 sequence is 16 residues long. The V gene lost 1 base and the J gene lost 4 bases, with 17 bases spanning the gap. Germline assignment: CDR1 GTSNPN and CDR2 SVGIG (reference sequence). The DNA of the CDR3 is TGTGCCTGGAGTGATATGCGGGGGGGGAAGGGAAACACCATATATTTT. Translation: CAWSDMRGGKGNTIYF.

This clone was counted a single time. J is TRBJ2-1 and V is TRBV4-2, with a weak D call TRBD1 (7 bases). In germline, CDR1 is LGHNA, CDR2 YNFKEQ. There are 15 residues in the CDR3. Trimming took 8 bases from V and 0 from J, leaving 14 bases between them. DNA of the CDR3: TGTGCCAGCTCCAGGCAGGGGGGCTCCTACAATGAGCAGTTCTTC. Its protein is CASSRQGGSYNEQFF.

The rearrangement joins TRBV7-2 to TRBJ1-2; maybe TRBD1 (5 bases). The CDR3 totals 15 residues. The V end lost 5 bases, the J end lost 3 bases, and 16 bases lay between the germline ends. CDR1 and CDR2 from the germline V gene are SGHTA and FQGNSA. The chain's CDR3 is CASSRQSGQHYGYTF. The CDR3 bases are TGTGCCAGCAGCCGTCAGTCCGGACAACACTATGGCTACACCTTC.

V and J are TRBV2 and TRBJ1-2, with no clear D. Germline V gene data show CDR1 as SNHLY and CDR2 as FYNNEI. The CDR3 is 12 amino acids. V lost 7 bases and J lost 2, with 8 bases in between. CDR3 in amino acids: CASTRENYGYTF. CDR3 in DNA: TGTGCCAGCACAAGGGAGAACTATGGCTACACCTTC.

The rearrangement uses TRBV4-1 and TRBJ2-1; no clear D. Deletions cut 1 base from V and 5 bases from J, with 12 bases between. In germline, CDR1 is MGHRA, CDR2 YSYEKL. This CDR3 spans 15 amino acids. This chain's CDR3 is CASSQVPLKNNEQFF. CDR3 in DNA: TGCGCCAGCAGCCAAGTCCCACTTAAGAACAATGAGCAGTTCTTC.

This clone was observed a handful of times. The CDR3 DNA sequence: TGTGCCAGCAGTGAATTTGGACCGCGGGGGTCCGAGCAGTACTTC. Translating gives CASSEFGPRGSEQYF. The chain joins TRBV6-1 to TRBJ2-7, with 7 positions matching TRBD2. From germline, CDR1 is MNHNS and CDR2 SASEGT. V shed 2 bases, J shed 6 bases, and the junction held 10 bases outside the gene matches. CDR3 length: 15 amino acids.

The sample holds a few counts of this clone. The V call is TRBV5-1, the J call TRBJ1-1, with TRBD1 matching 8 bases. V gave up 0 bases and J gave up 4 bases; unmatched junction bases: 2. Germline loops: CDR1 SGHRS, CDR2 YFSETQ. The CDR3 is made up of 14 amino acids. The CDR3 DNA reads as TGCGCCAGCAGCTTGGATACAGGGGGCACTGAAGCTTTCTTT. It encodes CASSLDTGGTEAFF.

CDR3 in amino acids: CASSYRQGGSYEQYF. For the CDR3, the DNA is TGTGCCAGCAGTTATCGACAGGGGGGTTCCTACGAGCAGTACTTC. The chain recombines TRBV7-2 with TRBJ2-7, with TRBD1 matching 9 bases. CDR1 and CDR2 (germline): SGHTA, FQGNSA. The CDR3 has 15 residues. Germline trimming cut 6 bases from V and 1 base from J; bases unmatched to any gene: 7.